This TCR beta chain was recovered during a study of blood T cell repertoires in COVID-19. The overall study: Some COVID-19 samples were acute and others convalescent; all came from the United States, Italy and Spain. T cells, B-cell-depleted T cells, or PBMCs supplied cDNA or gDNA.

Per the study methods: Using reference gene primer amplification, nucleated cell counts were estimated. Profiling relied on immunoSEQ multiplex PCR, and the TCRdb table lists in-frame clones only, not all of them. V and J calls and clone size are given by that table; D and trimming were obtained from the DNA. Of over 12,000 clones listed, approximately 83% were seen once; the top ten hold roughly 17%. This TCR derives from a human donor in a cohort sampled during active COVID-19. The source material was peripheral blood.

The DNA for the CDR3 is TGTGCCAGCAGCCAAACAGGGGACAAAAACATTCAGTACTTC. It encodes CASSQTGDKNIQYF. This chain links TRBV4-2 with TRBJ2-4; TRBD1 matches 7 bases. This CDR3 contains 14 residues. Germline-derived CDR1 and CDR2 are LGHNA and YNFKEQ. Trimming removed 2 bases from V and 3 bases from J; junction bases left unmatched: 1.